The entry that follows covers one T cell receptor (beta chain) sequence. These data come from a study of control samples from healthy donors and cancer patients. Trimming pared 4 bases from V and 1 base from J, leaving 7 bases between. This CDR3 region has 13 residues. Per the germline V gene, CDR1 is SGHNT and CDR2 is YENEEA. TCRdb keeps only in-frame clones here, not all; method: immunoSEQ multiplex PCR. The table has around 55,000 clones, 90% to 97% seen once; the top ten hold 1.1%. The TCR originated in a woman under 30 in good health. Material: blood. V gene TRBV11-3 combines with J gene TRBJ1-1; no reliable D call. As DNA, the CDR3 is TGTGCCAGCAGCTATACCCGGAACACTGAAGCTTTCTTT. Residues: CASSYTRNTEAFF.